The subject of this entry is one T cell receptor (beta chain). The CDR3 is made up of 16 amino acids. Trimming cost V 5 bases and J 10 bases, with 27 bases left between them. Germline V lookup: CDR1 MGHDK, CDR2 SYGVNS. The record originates from a study of blood T cell repertoires in COVID-19. Turning to the study itself: T cells, B-cell-depleted T cells, or PBMCs supplied cDNA or gDNA.

Per the original methods: The authors estimated nucleated cell counts from reference gene primer amplification. Profiled with immunoSEQ multiplex PCR; TCRdb holds only in-frame clones, not every one. D and trimming were read from the DNA, whereas the V and J calls and clone size are those reported in that table. The sample contains some 310,000 clones, around 90% of which appear only once. What was sequenced was peripheral blood. The sequence derives from a woman in her 40s with COVID-19, enrolled during active disease. This sequence joins TRBV25-1 and TRBJ2-7; a possible D gene is TRBD2 (6 bases). The chain's CDR3 is CASSKIFLGLDADQYF. The CDR3 coding sequence is TGTGCCAGCAGTAAGATATTTTTGGGACTGGACGCCGACCAGTACTTC.